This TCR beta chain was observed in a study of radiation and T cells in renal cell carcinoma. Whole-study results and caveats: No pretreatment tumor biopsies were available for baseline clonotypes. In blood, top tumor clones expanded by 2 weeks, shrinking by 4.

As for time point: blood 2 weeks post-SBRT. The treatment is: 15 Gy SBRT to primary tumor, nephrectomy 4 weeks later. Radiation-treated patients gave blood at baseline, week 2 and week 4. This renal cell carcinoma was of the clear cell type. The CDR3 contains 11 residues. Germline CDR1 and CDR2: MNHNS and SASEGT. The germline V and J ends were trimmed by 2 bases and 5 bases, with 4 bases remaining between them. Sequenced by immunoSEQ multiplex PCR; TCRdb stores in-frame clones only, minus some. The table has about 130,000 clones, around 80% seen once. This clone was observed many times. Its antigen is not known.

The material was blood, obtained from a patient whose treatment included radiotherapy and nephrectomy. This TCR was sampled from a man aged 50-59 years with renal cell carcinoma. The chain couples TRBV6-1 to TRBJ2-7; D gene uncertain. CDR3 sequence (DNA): TGTGCCAGCAGTGAACGTCACGAGCAGTACTTC. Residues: CASSERHEQYF.